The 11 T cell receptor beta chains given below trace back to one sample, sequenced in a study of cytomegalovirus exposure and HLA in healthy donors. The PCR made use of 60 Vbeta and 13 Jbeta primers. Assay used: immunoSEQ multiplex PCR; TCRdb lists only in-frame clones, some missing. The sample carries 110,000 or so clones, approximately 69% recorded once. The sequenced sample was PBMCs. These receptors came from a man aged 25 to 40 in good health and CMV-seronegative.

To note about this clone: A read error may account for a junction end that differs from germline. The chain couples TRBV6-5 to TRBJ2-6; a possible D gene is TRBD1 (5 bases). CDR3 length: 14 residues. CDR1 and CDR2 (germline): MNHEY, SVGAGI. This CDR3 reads CASSKGIRANGLTF. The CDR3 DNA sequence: TGTGCCAGCTCGAAGGGGATCCGGGCCAACGGCCTGACTTTC.

Here the CDR3 reads CASSFGTGGVYGYTF. In nucleotides, the CDR3 is TGTGCCAGCAGCTTCGGTACAGGGGGCGTGTATGGCTACACCTTC. This chain uses TRBV7-2 with TRBJ1-2, with 9 bases matching TRBD1. This CDR3 region has 15 residues. Germline assignment: CDR1 SGHTA and CDR2 FQGNSA. With 3 bases clipped from V and 5 bases from J, the junction kept 7 bases outside the gene matches. The variable domain in full, with the rest retrieved from reference TRBV7-2 and TRBJ1-2, is GAGVSQSPSNKVTEKGKDVELRCDPISGHTALYWYRQSLGQGLEFLIYFQGNSAPDKSGLPSDRFSAERTGGSVSTLTIQRTQQEDSAVYLCASSFGTGGVYGYTFGSGTRLTVV.

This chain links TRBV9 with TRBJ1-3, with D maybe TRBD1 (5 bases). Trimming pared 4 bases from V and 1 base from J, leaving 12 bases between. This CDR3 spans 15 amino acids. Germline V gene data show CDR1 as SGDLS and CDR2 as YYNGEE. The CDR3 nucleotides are TGTGCCAGCAGCCCGCGACAGTTTTCTGGAAACACCATATATTTT. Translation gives CASSPRQFSGNTIYF.

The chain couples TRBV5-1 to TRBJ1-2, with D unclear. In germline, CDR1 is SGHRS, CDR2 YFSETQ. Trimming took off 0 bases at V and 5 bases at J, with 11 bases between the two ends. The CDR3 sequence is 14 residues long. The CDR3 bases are TGCGCCAGCAGCTTGGGAACTCCCGATTATGGCTACACCTTC. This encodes CASSLGTPDYGYTF. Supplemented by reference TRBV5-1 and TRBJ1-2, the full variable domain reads KAGVTQTPRYLIKTRGQQVTLSCSPISGHRSVSWYQQTPGQGLQFLFEYFSETQRNKGNFPGRFSGRQFSNSRSEMNVSTLELGDSALYLCASSLGTPDYGYTFGSGTRLTVV.

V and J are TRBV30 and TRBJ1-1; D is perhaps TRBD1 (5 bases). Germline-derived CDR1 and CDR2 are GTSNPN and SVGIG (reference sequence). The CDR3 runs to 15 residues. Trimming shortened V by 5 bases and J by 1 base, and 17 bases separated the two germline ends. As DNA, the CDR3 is TGTGCCTGGGAAAGGACAACCGTAAGGAACACTGAAGCTTTCTTT. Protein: CAWERTTVRNTEAFF.

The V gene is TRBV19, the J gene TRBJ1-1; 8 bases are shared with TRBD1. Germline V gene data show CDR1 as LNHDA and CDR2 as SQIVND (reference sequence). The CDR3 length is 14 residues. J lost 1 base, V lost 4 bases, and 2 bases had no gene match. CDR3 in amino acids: CASSRDRRNTEAFF. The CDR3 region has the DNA TGTGCCAGTAGTAGGGACAGGCGGAACACTGAAGCTTTCTTT. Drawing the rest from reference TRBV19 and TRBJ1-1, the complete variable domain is DGGITQSPKYLFRKEGQNVTLSCEQNLNHDAMYWYRQDPGQGLRLIYYSQIVNDFQKGDIAEGYSVSREKKESFPLTVTSAQKNPTAFYLCASSRDRRNTEAFFGQGTRLTVV.

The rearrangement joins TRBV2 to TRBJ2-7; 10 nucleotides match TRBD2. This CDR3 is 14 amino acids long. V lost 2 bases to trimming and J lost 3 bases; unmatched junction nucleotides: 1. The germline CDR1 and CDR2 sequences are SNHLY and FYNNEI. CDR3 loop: CASSEQREGYEQYF. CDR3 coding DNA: TGTGCCAGCAGTGAACAGCGGGAGGGCTACGAGCAGTACTTC. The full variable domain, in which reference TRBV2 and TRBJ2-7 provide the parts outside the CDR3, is EPEVTQTPSHQVTQMGQEVILRCVPISNHLYFYWYRQILGQKVEFLVSFYNNEISEKSEIFDDQFSVERPDGSNFTLKIRSTKLEDSAMYFCASSEQREGYEQYFGPGTRLTVT.

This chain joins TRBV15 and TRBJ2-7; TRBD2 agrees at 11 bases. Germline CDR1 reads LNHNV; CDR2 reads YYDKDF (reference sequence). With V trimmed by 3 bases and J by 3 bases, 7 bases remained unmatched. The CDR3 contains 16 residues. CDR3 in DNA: TGTGCCACCAGCAGCCCCGGGACTAGCGGATTCTACGAGCAGTACTTC. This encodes CATSSPGTSGFYEQYF. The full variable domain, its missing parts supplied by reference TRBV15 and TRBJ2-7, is DAMVIQNPRYQVTQFGKPVTLSCSQTLNHNVMYWYQQKSSQAPKLLFHYYDKDFNNEADTPDNFQSRRPNTSFCFLDIRSPGLGDTAMYLCATSSPGTSGFYEQYFGPGTRLTVT.

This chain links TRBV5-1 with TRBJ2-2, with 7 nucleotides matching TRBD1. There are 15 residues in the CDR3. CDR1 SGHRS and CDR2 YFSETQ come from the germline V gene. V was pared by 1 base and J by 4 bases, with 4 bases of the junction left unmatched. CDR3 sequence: CASSLSQGVTGELFF. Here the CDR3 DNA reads TGCGCCAGCAGCTTGTCCCAGGGGGTCACCGGGGAGCTGTTTTTT.

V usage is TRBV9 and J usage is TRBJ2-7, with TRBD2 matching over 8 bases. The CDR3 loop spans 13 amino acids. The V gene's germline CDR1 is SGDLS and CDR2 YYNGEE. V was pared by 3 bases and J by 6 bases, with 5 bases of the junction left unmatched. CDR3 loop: CASSALREGEQYF. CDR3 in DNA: TGTGCCAGCAGCGCCCTCCGGGAGGGCGAGCAGTACTTC.

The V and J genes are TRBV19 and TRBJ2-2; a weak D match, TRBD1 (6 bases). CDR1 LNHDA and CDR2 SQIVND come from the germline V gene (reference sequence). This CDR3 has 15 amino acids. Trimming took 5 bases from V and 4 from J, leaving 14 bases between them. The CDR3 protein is CASSLGAPRTGELFF. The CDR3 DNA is TGTGCCAGTAGTCTGGGGGCGCCGCGCACCGGGGAGCTGTTTTTT. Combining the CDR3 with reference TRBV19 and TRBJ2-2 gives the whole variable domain DGGITQSPKYLFRKEGQNVTLSCEQNLNHDAMYWYRQDPGQGLRLIYYSQIVNDFQKGDIAEGYSVSREKKESFPLTVTSAQKNPTAFYLCASSLGAPRTGELFFGEGSRLTVL.